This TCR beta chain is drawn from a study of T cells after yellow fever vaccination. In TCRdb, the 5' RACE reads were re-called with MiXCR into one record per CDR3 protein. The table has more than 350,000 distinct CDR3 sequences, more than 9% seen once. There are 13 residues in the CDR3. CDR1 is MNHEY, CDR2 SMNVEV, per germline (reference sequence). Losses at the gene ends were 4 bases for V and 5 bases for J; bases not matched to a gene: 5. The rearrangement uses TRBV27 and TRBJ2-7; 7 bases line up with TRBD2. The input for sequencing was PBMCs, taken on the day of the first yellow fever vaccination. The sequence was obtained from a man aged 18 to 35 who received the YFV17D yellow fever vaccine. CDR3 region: CASSSGLGDEQYV. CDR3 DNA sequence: TGTGCCAGCAGTTCTGGACTAGGTGACGAGCAGTACGTC.